These T cell receptor beta chains were read from a single sample in a study of T-cell memory formation after mild COVID-19. TCRdb reprocessed the 5' RACE reads with MiXCR, giving one entry per CDR3 protein. The sample contains about 320,000 distinct CDR3 sequences, more than 13% of which appear only once. The sequencing sample was made of PBMCs or a T cell subset sorted from them (not recorded which). The source is a man between 18 and 35 years old who had mild COVID-19 (a few samples of this study predate the infection). Cell type and time point are not known. CDR3s include the opening cysteine and the closing phenylalanine or tryptophan. The D gene is left open where the match is weak. Expanded clones get a size class; other rows say once, few or many, or leave the size out.

TRBV7-9	NA	TRBJ2-6	NA	TGTGCCAGCAGCTTTGCGAGCTCTGGGGCCAACGTCCTGACTTTC	CASSFASSGANVLTF
TRBV5-1	TRBD2	TRBJ2-1	NA	TGCGCCAGCGGAACACCGGGACTAGCGACCTCCTACAATGAGCAGTTCTTC	CASGTPGLATSYNEQFF
TRBV11-2	TRBD1	TRBJ2-1	few	TGTGCCAGCAGCCCCCCACGGACAGGGTCCTACAATGAGCAGTTCTTC	CASSPPRTGSYNEQFF
TRBV7-9	NA	TRBJ1-1	few	TGTGCCAGCAGCTTCTTAGGGACGCGGATCCCAAACACTGAAGCTTTCTTT	CASSFLGTRIPNTEAFF
TRBV20-1	NA	TRBJ2-3	NA	TGCAGTGTTAGCCCGGGCCGCAAGGATACGCAGTATTTT	CSVSPGRKDTQYF
TRBV7-9	NA	TRBJ1-1	few	TGTGCCAGCGGAGCCAGCGCGGTTCCGACTAGTGAAGCTTTCTTT	CASGASAVPTSEAFF
TRBV5-4	NA	TRBJ2-1	few	TGTGCCAGCAGCCCAGAGATCAATGAGCAGTTCTTC	CASSPEINEQFF
TRBV5-1	NA	TRBJ1-1	few	TGCGCCAGCAGCTTGGTAGGCGTGGGCACTGAAGCTTTCTTT	CASSLVGVGTEAFF
TRBV4-1	TRBD2	TRBJ2-2	few	TGCGCCAGCAGCCAAGGGGAGGGCGGGGAGCTGTTTTTT	CASSQGEGGELFF
TRBV19	NA	TRBJ1-1	few	TGTGCCAGTACCAGAGGCGGGAACACTGAAGCTTTCTTT	CASTRGGNTEAFF
TRBV24-1	TRBD1	TRBJ2-1	NA	TGTGCCACCAGTGATACAGGGGCGACTTCCGATGAGCAGTTCTTC	CATSDTGATSDEQFF
TRBV28	NA	TRBJ2-5	few	TGTGCCAGCAGCCCCGACTACCTTAAAGAGACCCAGTACTTC	CASSPDYLKETQYF
TRBV5-1	TRBD2	TRBJ2-1	few	TGCGCCAGCAGCTTCTCTAGCGGGAGGGGGAATGAGCAGTTCTTC	CASSFSSGRGNEQFF
TRBV4-1	NA	TRBJ1-1	NA	TGCGCCAGCAGCCTCTCCCGGGACCCGCAGAGGGGGACTGAAGCTTTCTTT	CASSLSRDPQRGTEAFF
TRBV7-9	NA	TRBJ1-1	few	TGTGCCAGCAGCTTATCCGTGTCCTTGGGGAACACTGAAGCTTTCTTT	CASSLSVSLGNTEAFF
TRBV12-3/TRBV12-4	NA	TRBJ2-1	few	TGTGCCAGCAGTTTAGGGTCGTGGGATGAGCAGTTCTTC	CASSLGSWDEQFF
TRBV10-2	TRBD1	TRBJ2-7	NA	TGCGCCAGCAGTGTAAGGACAGGGCCATACGAGCAGTACTTC	CASSVRTGPYEQYF
TRBV6-5	TRBD1	TRBJ1-1	many	TGTGCCAGCAGCGCACCCCAGGGGGAAGCGGACACTGAAGCTTTCTTT	CASSAPQGEADTEAFF
TRBV20-1	NA	TRBJ1-2	NA	TGCAGTGCGATTCGTCCTGCTGGCTACACCTTC	CSAIRPAGYTF
TRBV7-7	TRBD2	TRBJ2-1	few	TGTGCTAGCAGCTCGGGACTAGCGGGGCTCAATGAGCAGTTCTTC	CASSSGLAGLNEQFF
TRBV7-2	NA	TRBJ2-3	NA	TGTGCCAGCAGCTCGTCTGCTACAGATACGCAGTATTTT	CASSSSATDTQYF
TRBV20-1	NA	TRBJ2-3	NA	TGCAGTGCCGGGGGTGCCCTAGGGGGCACAGATACGCAGTATTTT	CSAGGALGGTDTQYF
TRBV18	NA	TRBJ2-1	NA	TGTGCCAGCTCACCACTAGCGGTTTCCTACAATGAGCAGTTCTTC	CASSPLAVSYNEQFF
TRBV6-2/TRBV6-3	NA	TRBJ1-5	NA	TGTGCCAGCAGTTCCACGACCGGACCTGGACTTAACGGCAATCAGCCCCAGCATTTT	CASSSTTGPGLNGNQPQHF
TRBV12-3/TRBV12-4	NA	TRBJ1-3	few	TGTGCCAGCAGTTTAGGCCCCTTCACCATATATTTT	CASSLGPFTIYF
TRBV7-9	NA	TRBJ2-5	NA	TGTGCCAGCAGGCCTAGCGAAGAGACCCAGTACTTC	CASRPSEETQYF
TRBV27	TRBD2	TRBJ2-1	NA	TGTGCCAGCAGTTTAACTAGCGGGGGGAGCAATGAGCAGTTCTTC	CASSLTSGGSNEQFF
TRBV11-2	NA	TRBJ1-4	NA	TGTGCCAGCAGCCCCTCGACAGTGCCTAATGAAAAACTGTTTTTT	CASSPSTVPNEKLFF
TRBV7-9	TRBD1	TRBJ1-6	few	TGTGCCAGCAGCCGGACAGGAGAAAATTCACCCCTCCACTTT	CASSRTGENSPLHF
TRBV20-1	TRBD2	TRBJ2-1	few	TGCAGTGCTAGAGCTGCTAGCGGGGGGCCCGGCAATGAGCAGTTCTTC	CSARAASGGPGNEQFF
TRBV30	TRBD1	TRBJ2-1	few	TGTGCCTGGAGTCAAGGGCAGGGGGCCGATGAGCAGTTCTTC	CAWSQGQGADEQFF
TRBV4-1	NA	TRBJ2-3	NA	TGCGCCAGCAGCCCTCCAGCGATCACAGATACGCAGTATTTT	CASSPPAITDTQYF
TRBV24-1	NA	TRBJ1-1	NA	TGTGCCACCGCCGGGGCGAACACTGAAGCTTTCTTT	CATAGANTEAFF
TRBV28	NA	TRBJ1-1	NA	TGTGCCAGCAGTTTAGGAGGGGTTATGAACACTGAAGCTTTCTTT	CASSLGGVMNTEAFF
TRBV5-1	NA	TRBJ2-2	few	TGCGCCAGCAGCGCGGCGGGACAGCCGAACACCGGGGAGCTGTTTTTT	CASSAAGQPNTGELFF
TRBV7-2	TRBD1	TRBJ1-2	few	TGTGCCAGCAGCCGAAATAGCGGACAGGGCTGGGATGGCTACACCTTC	CASSRNSGQGWDGYTF
TRBV30	NA	TRBJ1-1	NA	TGTGCCTGGAGTGTTTTGGGGAGTATAGCTTTCTTT	CAWSVLGSIAFF
TRBV6-2/TRBV6-3	TRBD2	TRBJ2-2	few	TGTGCCAGCAGTTACTCGATAGTCGCTAGCGGGAACACCGGGGAGCTGTTTTTT	CASSYSIVASGNTGELFF
TRBV5-6	TRBD2	TRBJ2-5	NA	TGTGCCAGCAGCGACCGGGGGGGCCACGAGACCCAGTACTTC	CASSDRGGHETQYF
TRBV5-5	NA	TRBJ2-1	few	TGTGCCAGCAGCCAGGGGGGGGCCTACAATGAGCAGTTCTTC	CASSQGGAYNEQFF
TRBV7-9	NA	TRBJ1-1	NA	TGTGCCAGCAGCTTAGCGCTGGGGGCATCGGGAGCTTTCTTT	CASSLALGASGAFF
TRBV6-5	NA	TRBJ2-3	NA	TGTGCCAGCAGTTACTCGAACATTCGGACAACGGGTACGCAGTATTTT	CASSYSNIRTTGTQYF
TRBV9	NA	TRBJ2-3	NA	TGTGCCAGCAGCGTAGACCGGGGGAGGACAGATACGCAGTATTTT	CASSVDRGRTDTQYF
TRBV2	NA	TRBJ1-2	NA	TGTGCCAGCAGTCGAGACAGCGCCGTAGATGGCTACACCTTC	CASSRDSAVDGYTF
TRBV27	TRBD2	TRBJ2-2	few	TGTGCCAGCAGTTTCAATAGCGGGGGGGCCGTTGGTTCCGGGGAGCTGTTTTTT	CASSFNSGGAVGSGELFF
TRBV6-5	NA	TRBJ1-1	NA	TGTGCCAGCAGACCTGACAAGAACACTGAAGCTTTCTTT	CASRPDKNTEAFF
TRBV12-3/TRBV12-4	NA	TRBJ2-2	NA	TGTGCCAGCAGTCCCCATCGGACCGGGGAGCTGTTTTTT	CASSPHRTGELFF
TRBV7-7	NA	TRBJ2-2	few	TGTGCTAGCAGCGCACCCAGCGGGGAGCTGTTTTTT	CASSAPSGELFF
TRBV4-3	NA	TRBJ2-2	few	TGCGCCAGCAGCCAAGGCCAGACTACCACCACCGGGGAGCTGTTTTTT	CASSQGQTTTTGELFF
TRBV18	NA	TRBJ2-4	few	TGTGCCAGCTCACCCGGACCGATTACGGACATTCAGTACTTC	CASSPGPITDIQYF
TRBV6-1	NA	TRBJ1-2	NA	TGTGCCAGCAGTGCCAGAGAGACTTTTTACGTCAGTGGCTACACCTTC	CASSARETFYVSGYTF
TRBV29-1	TRBD2	TRBJ2-7	few	TGCAGCGGGGGGAGGGGTTCCTACGAGCAGTACTTC	CSGGRGSYEQYF
TRBV28	NA	TRBJ1-4	NA	TGTGCCAGCAGCTCTCCTGGGGGGATTAATGAAAAACTGTTTTTT	CASSSPGGINEKLFF
TRBV10-3	NA	TRBJ2-2	few	TGTGCCGCGGGTCCGAACACCGGGGAGCTGTTTTTT	CAAGPNTGELFF
TRBV20-1	NA	TRBJ1-2	NA	TGCAGTGCTAGAGATCGCGGGGCAGGGAGGAGTCGGTATGGCTACACCTTC	CSARDRGAGRSRYGYTF
TRBV25-1	NA	TRBJ1-1	few	TGTGCCAGCAGTTCCCCCCCGGGCACTGAAGCTTTCTTT	CASSSPPGTEAFF
TRBV5-1	NA	TRBJ2-2	few	TGCGCCAGCATTCAAGGGGGAACGAACACCGGGGAGCTGTTTTTT	CASIQGGTNTGELFF
TRBV12-3/TRBV12-4	TRBD1	TRBJ1-2	NA	TGTGCCAGCAGAGGAGGGGGCTGGGGCTATGGCTACACCTTC	CASRGGGWGYGYTF
TRBV6-5	NA	TRBJ2-3	few	TGTGCCAGCAGTTACTCGCAGGTTAGCACAGATACGCAGTATTTT	CASSYSQVSTDTQYF